Listed below are T cell receptor beta chains from one sample, sequenced in a study of CD8+ T cells in alopecia areata. Generated by immunoSEQ multiplex PCR, the TCRdb table keeps only in-frame clones and is missing some. This table holds around 35,000 clones, around half found once. The sequenced sample consisted of CD4+ Tregs sorted from blood. All receptors derive from a human donor with alopecia areata. CDR3s include the opening cysteine and the closing phenylalanine or tryptophan. A D gene is named only where the DNA matches it firmly. Clone size is stated in some rows and not others, as once, few, many or a class when expanded.

d_gene | j_gene | v_gene | abundance | CDR3aa | CDR3nt
TRBD1 | TRBJ2-7 | TRBV18 | once | CASSRGQGGSYEQYF | TGTGCCAGCTCTCGAGGACAGGGAGGTTCCTACGAGCAGTACTTC
NA | TRBJ2-1 | TRBV11-2 | NA | CASSFGLDRNEQFF | TGTGCCAGCAGCTTTGGGCTGGATCGGAATGAGCAGTTCTTC
TRBD2 | TRBJ2-2 | TRBV28 | few | CASSLTIGGSAGELFF | TGTGCCAGCAGTTTAACCATCGGCGGGAGTGCCGGGGAGCTGTTTTTT
NA | TRBJ2-3 | TRBV7-2 | NA | CASSFSGYGTDTQYF | TGTGCCAGCAGCTTTAGCGGCTACGGCACAGATACGCAGTATTTT
NA | TRBJ2-3 | TRBV7-9 | NA | CASRGLRGDTQYF | TGTGCCAGCAGAGGACTCCGGGGAGATACGCAGTATTTT
TRBD1 | TRBJ2-1 | TRBV4-3 | NA | CASSRQGAPYNEQFF | TGCGCCAGCAGCCGGCAGGGGGCCCCTTACAATGAGCAGTTCTTC
TRBD1 | TRBJ2-7 | TRBV7-2 | few | CASSLGQGAYEQYF | TGTGCCAGCAGCCTAGGACAGGGTGCCTACGAGCAGTACTTC
TRBD1 | TRBJ2-1 | TRBV2 | NA | CASRKNYRGTNEQFF | TGTGCCAGCAGGAAAAACTACAGGGGCACTAATGAGCAGTTCTTC
NA | TRBJ2-3 | TRBV18 | once | CASSPTFTDTQYF | TGTGCCAGCTCACCAACTTTCACAGATACGCAGTATTTT
TRBD1 | TRBJ2-2 | TRBV25-1 | NA | CASSRTGSSTGELFF | TGTGCCAGCAGCCGGACAGGTTCTAGCACCGGGGAGCTGTTTTTT
TRBD2 | TRBJ2-3 | TRBV7-3 | NA | CASSSWTSGRTTDTQYF | TGTGCCAGCAGCTCCTGGACTAGCGGGAGAACCACAGATACGCAGTATTTT
NA | TRBJ1-1 | TRBV9 | NA | CASSVGPQKGAFF | TGTGCCAGCAGCGTCGGTCCACAAAAGGGAGCTTTCTTT
NA | TRBJ1-6 | TRBV7-2 | NA | CASSLEFGGAGYNSPLHF | TGTGCCAGCAGCTTAGAATTTGGGGGCGCCGGATATAATTCACCCCTCCACTTT
NA | TRBJ1-4 | TRBV6-6 | NA | CASTPGGANEKLFF | TGTGCCAGCACCCCCGGGGGAGCTAATGAAAAACTGTTTTTT
NA | TRBJ2-2 | TRBV2 | NA | CASSEWTATGELFF | TGTGCCAGCAGTGAATGGACAGCCACCGGGGAGCTGTTTTTT
NA | TRBJ1-1 | TRBV7-9 | NA | CASSTPGLRGNTEAFF | TGTGCCAGCAGCACCCCGGGACTCAGGGGGAACACTGAAGCTTTCTTT
TRBD1 | TRBJ2-1 | TRBV12-5 | NA | CASGFGTGSSYNEQFF | TGTGCTAGTGGGTTTGGGACAGGGAGCTCCTACAATGAGCAGTTCTTC
NA | TRBJ2-4 | TRBV5-1 | NA | CASSSYNRDNIQYF | TGCGCCAGCAGCTCATACAACAGGGACAACATTCAGTACTTC
NA | TRBJ2-7 | TRBV18 | few | CASSSRTETGEQYF | TGTGCCAGCTCATCGCGGACGGAGACGGGGGAGCAGTACTTC
TRBD2 | TRBJ2-3 | TRBV10-3 | NA | CAISITSGLGGPDTQYF | TGTGCCATCAGTATCACTAGCGGTTTGGGGGGCCCAGATACGCAGTATTTT
NA | TRBJ2-3 | TRBV30 | few | CAWSRGRATDTQYF | TGTGCCTGGAGTAGGGGGAGGGCCACAGATACGCAGTATTTT
TRBD1 | TRBJ2-1 | TRBV6-6 | NA | CASSYPKGTGRNEQFF | TGTGCCAGCAGTTACCCGAAGGGGACAGGGAGAAATGAGCAGTTCTTC
NA | TRBJ1-3 | TRBV6-6 | NA | CASRTLTGFDGNTIYF | TGTGCCAGCAGAACGCTCACAGGGTTTGATGGAAACACCATATATTTT
NA | TRBJ2-3 | TRBV5-4 | NA | CASTVQRVVPDTQYF | TGTGCCAGCACCGTACAGCGGGTTGTGCCAGATACGCAGTATTTT
NA | TRBJ2-7 | TRBV7-2 | NA | CASSLDTFDEQYF | TGTGCCAGCAGCTTAGACACGTTCGACGAGCAGTACTTC
NA | TRBJ2-5 | TRBV10-3 | few | CAIRPGALQETQYF | TGTGCCATCAGACCGGGGGCCCTCCAAGAGACCCAGTACTTC
TRBD1 | TRBJ2-7 | TRBV5-1 | few | CASSFSGQGSDREQYF | TGCGCCAGCAGCTTCTCGGGACAGGGCTCAGATCGCGAGCAGTACTTC
NA | TRBJ2-5 | TRBV6-6 | NA | CASSYSTGAEETQYF | TGTGCCAGCAGTTACTCGACAGGCGCCGAGGAGACCCAGTACTTC
NA | TRBJ2-2 | TRBV6-6 | NA | CASSSWYGEVGELFF | TGTGCCAGCAGTTCCTGGTACGGGGAGGTCGGGGAGCTGTTTTTT
TRBD1 | TRBJ1-2 | TRBV4-3 | NA | CASSHQTGDDYGYTF | TGCGCCAGCAGCCACCAGACAGGGGATGACTATGGCTACACCTTC
NA | TRBJ2-2 | TRBV27 | once | CASSLTGNTGELFF | TGTGCCAGCAGTTTAACAGGGAACACCGGGGAGCTGTTTTTT
NA | TRBJ2-6 | TRBV7-9 | few | CASSRRGAGANVLTF | TGTGCCAGCAGCCGACGAGGGGCTGGGGCCAACGTCCTGACTTTC
NA | TRBJ1-1 | TRBV28 | few | CASGSGLTEAFF | TGTGCCAGCGGATCCGGCCTCACTGAAGCTTTCTTT
NA | TRBJ2-5 | TRBV18 | NA | CASSPLPETQYF | TGTGCCAGCTCACCACTTCCCGAGACCCAGTACTTC
TRBD1 | TRBJ2-3 | TRBV5-1 | NA | CASSLARDRVTDTQYF | TGCGCCAGCAGCTTGGCCCGGGACAGGGTAACAGATACGCAGTATTTT
NA | TRBJ2-5 | TRBV5-1 | few | CASSLMGTQETQYF | TGCGCCAGCAGCTTGATGGGGACCCAAGAGACCCAGTACTTC
TRBD2 | TRBJ2-2 | TRBV7-2 | NA | CASSLMGTSGSGELFF | TGTGCCAGCAGTTTAATGGGGACTAGCGGGAGCGGGGAGCTGTTTTTT
NA | TRBJ2-5 | TRBV29-1 | NA | CSVGSSWETQYF | TGCAGCGTTGGAAGTTCTTGGGAGACCCAGTACTTC
TRBD2 | TRBJ2-2 | TRBV2 | NA | CASSSGVNTGELFF | TGTGCCAGCAGTAGCGGGGTGAACACCGGGGAGCTGTTTTTT
NA | TRBJ2-3 | TRBV2 | once | CASSAKRYTDTQYF | TGTGCCAGCAGTGCGAAGCGGTACACAGATACGCAGTATTTT